This T cell receptor beta chain was identified in a study of blood T cell repertoires in COVID-19. As processed by the authors: Amplification from reference gene primers served as the basis for estimated nucleated cell counts. Here immunoSEQ multiplex PCR was the method, and the copy in TCRdb shows in-frame clones only, minus some. The DNA gave D and trimming, while V, J and clone size come from that table. Among approximately 170,000 clones listed, around four fifths were seen once. Trimming cost V 2 bases and J 7 bases; bases outside gene matches: 19. The CDR3 is 17 residues long. Germline V gives CDR1 SQVTM, CDR2 ANQGSEA.

The specimen was peripheral blood. The chain couples TRBV29-1 to TRBJ1-2; 7 nucleotides agree with TRBD1. This clonotype originated in a woman aged 70-85 years who had recovered from COVID-19. CDR3 DNA sequence: TGCAGCGTTGAACTAGTCCCGGGACAGCTCAAAAATGGTGGCTACACCTTC. This gives the protein CSVELVPGQLKNGGYTF.